These 26 T cell receptor beta chains were sequenced from one sample in a study of T cells in Graves' hyperthyroidism and ophthalmopathy. Amplified TCR beta CDR3 regions came from RNA transcripts. First-round RT-PCR targeting the TCR CDR3 was performed with the HTBI primer set. TCRdb re-analysed the multiplex PCR reads in MiXCR, keeping a single row per CDR3 protein. The repertoire includes around 600,000 distinct CDR3 sequences, approximately 15% of them detected once, and roughly 7% sits in the top ten. Sequencing was done on a sample of blood. Receptors originate from a woman aged 18 to 35 with Graves' ophthalmopathy.

This clonotype was seen ten or more times. J is TRBJ2-1 and V is TRBV10-3, with 9 bases fitting TRBD2. The germline CDR1 and CDR2 sequences are ENHRY and SYGVKD. Trimming at V came to 9 bases and at J to 4 bases, leaving 22 bases not matched to a gene. CDR3 length: 19 residues. The CDR3 is CAMGGRASGTTWTYNEQFF. The CDR3 DNA reads TGTGCCATGGGAGGTCGGGCTAGCGGGACTACTTGGACTTACAATGAGCAGTTCTTC.

This clonotype was detected only a few times. The gene calls are TRBV12-3 or TRBV12-4 and TRBJ1-1; tentative D call: TRBD1 (5 bases). Trimming took off 5 bases at V and 3 bases at J, with 13 bases between the two ends. This CDR3 has 14 amino acids. CDR3 sequence: CASSRLGGDTEAFF. CDR3 in DNA: TGTGCCAGCAGTAGACTCGGGGGGGACACTGAAGCTTTCTTT.

In this sample, this clonotype turned up many times. This chain joins TRBV7-9 and TRBJ2-3; weak D call: TRBD2 (6 bases). The CDR3 is 17 residues long. CDR1 and CDR2 (germline): SEHNR, FQNEAQ (reference sequence). Trimming removed 0 bases at V and 8 bases at J, with 21 bases between. The chain's CDR3 is CASSLAAGRRKWGTQYF. CDR3 coding DNA: TGTGCCAGCAGCTTAGCGGCGGGACGAAGGAAATGGGGTACGCAGTATTTT.

J is TRBJ2-1 and V is TRBV12-3 or TRBV12-4; maybe TRBD1 (5 bases). The germline V and J ends were trimmed by 6 bases and 6 bases, with 21 bases remaining between them. This CDR3 comprises 16 residues. As DNA, the CDR3 is TGTGCCAGCAGCGTTCCGCCAGGGTCTGGGTGCAATGAGCAGTTCTTC. Translating gives CASSVPPGSGCNEQFF.

This clonotype showed up many times. The genes are TRBV28 and TRBJ2-2; TRBD2 matches 8 bases. CDR1 and CDR2 (germline): MDHEN, SYDVKM. V trimming: 3 bases; J trimming: 2 bases; junction bases outside the gene matches: 11. The CDR3 has 18 residues. The CDR3 spells CASSFYSAGGANTGELFF. The CDR3 DNA reads TGTGCCAGCAGTTTTTATTCGGCCGGGGGGGCAAACACCGGGGAGCTGTTTTTT.

There are a few counts of this clonotype. The chain has TRBV30 and TRBJ2-2; TRBD1 aligns across 11 bases. V shed 7 bases and J 5 bases; nucleotides not matched to a gene: 3. The germline CDR1 and CDR2 sequences are GTSNPN and SVGIG (reference sequence). The CDR3 has 13 amino acids. The CDR3 loop is CASRDRGTGELFF. The DNA for the CDR3 is TGTGCCTCCCGGGACAGGGGGACCGGGGAGCTGTTTTTT.

The V and J genes are TRBV2 and TRBJ1-5; D unresolved. This CDR3 contains 16 residues. V lost 6 bases to trimming and J lost 3 bases, with 18 bases between them. Germline V gene data show CDR1 as SNHLY and CDR2 as FYNNEI. The CDR3 region is CASSALGGSINQPQHF. In DNA form, the CDR3 reads TGTGCCAGCAGCGCGCTCGGCGGCAGTATCAATCAGCCCCAGCATTTT.

The chain uses TRBV2 and TRBJ2-3; the match to TRBD2 covers 14 bases. With V trimmed by 7 bases and J by 5 bases, 11 bases remained unmatched. The germline gives CDR1 SNHLY, CDR2 FYNNEI. The CDR3 spans 17 residues. In DNA, the CDR3 is TGTGCCAGCACGGCGGGACTAGCGGGAGAAAGTGGAGATACGCAGTATTTT. Its protein is CASTAGLAGESGDTQYF.

The rearrangement uses TRBV19 and TRBJ2-7; D not certain. Trimming shortened V by 3 bases and J by 0 bases, and 12 bases separated the two germline ends. The CDR3 spans 15 residues. The germline CDR1 and CDR2 sequences are LNHDA and SQIVND (reference sequence). The DNA of the CDR3 is TGTGCCAGTAGTATCACAGACGTAAACTCCTACGAGCAGTACTTC. Translation: CASSITDVNSYEQYF.

The chain combines TRBV27 with TRBJ2-1; no definite D call. The CDR3 totals 13 residues. In germline, CDR1 is MNHEY, CDR2 SMNVEV (reference sequence). Trimming cost V 2 bases and J 11 bases, with 13 bases left between them. CDR3 residues: CASSLDSGTKQFF. CDR3 coding DNA: TGTGCCAGCAGTTTAGATTCTGGCACCAAGCAGTTCTTC.

This clonotype was counted only a few times. The V gene is TRBV2, the J gene TRBJ1-4, with a weak D call TRBD1 (5 bases). Germline V gene lookup returns CDR1 SNHLY and CDR2 FYNNEI. The CDR3 has 16 amino acids. V lost 1 base to trimming and J lost 3 bases, with 12 bases between them. The CDR3 loop reads CASSEVDTTSNEKLFF. The CDR3 nucleotides read TGTGCCAGCAGTGAAGTGGACACCACCTCTAATGAAAAACTGTTTTTT.

This clonotype occurred many times. The genes are TRBV29-1 and TRBJ2-5; possible D gene TRBD2, 6 bases. V dropped 3 bases and J dropped 0 bases, with 11 bases sitting between them. Germline CDR1 and CDR2: SQVTM and ANQGSEA. CDR3 length: 14 residues. The CDR3 nucleotides are TGCAGCGTTGAGATAGCGGCCCACCAAGAGACCCAGTACTTC. Protein product: CSVEIAAHQETQYF. Supplemented by reference TRBV29-1 and TRBJ2-5, the full variable domain reads SAVISQKPSRDICQRGTSLTIQCQVDSQVTMMFWYRQQPGQSLTLIATANQGSEATYESGFVIDKFPISRPNLTFSTLTVSNMSPEDSSIYLCSVEIAAHQETQYFGPGTRLLVL.

This clonotype was seen only a few times. The chain carries TRBV11-3 and TRBJ2-6; D possibly corresponds to TRBD1 (5 bases). Trimming cost V 5 bases and J 0 bases, with 11 bases left between them. CDR1 is SGHNT, CDR2 YENEEA, per germline. The CDR3 runs to 16 residues. The CDR3 region is CASSLQQASGANVLTF. CDR3 nucleotides: TGTGCCAGCAGCCTCCAACAGGCCTCTGGGGCCAACGTCCTGACTTTC. Combining the CDR3 with reference TRBV11-3 and TRBJ2-6 gives the whole variable domain EAGVVQSPRYKIIEKKQPVAFWCNPISGHNTLYWYLQNLGQGPELLIRYENEEAVDDSQLPKDRFSAERLKGVDSTLKIQPAELGDSAVYLCASSLQQASGANVLTFGAGSRLTVL.

This clonotype was recorded many times. This sequence joins TRBV20-1 and TRBJ2-7, with D uncertain. V gave up 5 bases and J gave up 3 bases, with 17 bases separating them. This CDR3 contains 14 residues. Germline V gives CDR1 DFQATT, CDR2 SNEGSKA (reference sequence). CDR3 region: CSASRRTDNYEQYF. Written as DNA, the CDR3 is TGCAGTGCTTCACGCAGAACAGATAACTACGAGCAGTACTTC.

This clonotype was picked up a small number of times. This chain connects TRBV7-3 to TRBJ2-7, with D maybe TRBD2 (6 bases). This CDR3 region has 15 residues. CDR1 and CDR2 from the germline V gene are SGHTA and FQGTGA. V lost 2 bases and J lost 0, with 11 bases in between. CDR3 DNA sequence: TGTGCCAGCAGCTTAGGGGGGACCGCCTCCTACGAGCAGTACTTC. The encoded protein is CASSLGGTASYEQYF.

This clonotype was observed many times. Here the CDR3 DNA reads TGTGCCAGCTCCCCCCGGGCGACAGGACTAACTGCAACTAATGAAAAACTGTTTTTT. Encoded protein: CASSPRATGLTATNEKLFF. The rearrangement links TRBV7-2 to TRBJ1-4; perhaps TRBD1 as D (6 bases). Trimming removed 8 bases from V and 0 bases from J, with 25 bases in between. This CDR3 has 19 residues. The germline CDR1 and CDR2 sequences are SGHTA and FQGNSA.

This clonotype was counted at least ten times. The CDR3 bases are TGTGCCAGCAGCTCCCGGGACAGGGACACAGATACGCAGTATTTT. It specifies CASSSRDRDTDTQYF. The chain uses TRBV7-9 and TRBJ2-3, with 9 nucleotides matching TRBD1. Germline V gene sequence: CDR1 SEHNR, CDR2 FQNEAQ (reference sequence). V lost 4 bases to trimming and J lost 2 bases; unmatched junction nucleotides: 4. This CDR3 region has 15 residues. The full variable domain, rest sourced from reference TRBV7-9 and TRBJ2-3, is DTGVSQNPRHKITKRGQNVTFRCDPISEHNRLYWYRQTLGQGPEFLTYFQNEAQLEKSRLLSDRFSAERPKGSFSTLEIQRTEQGDSAMYLCASSSRDRDTDTQYFGPGTRLTVL.

CDR3 sequence reads: CASSIEGGAANTGELFF. The DNA of the CDR3 is TGTGCCAGTAGTATAGAGGGGGGGGCGGCGAACACCGGGGAGCTGTTTTTT. The V gene is TRBV19, the J gene TRBJ2-2; possibly TRBD2 for D (7 bases). The CDR3 runs 17 residues. Looked up from germline, CDR1 is LNHDA and CDR2 is SQIVND (reference sequence). Trimming shortened V by 0 bases and J by 0 bases, and 11 bases separated the two germline ends.

This clonotype was seen many times. The chain is built from TRBV4-2 and TRBJ1-1; possible D gene TRBD1, 6 bases. Per germline, CDR1 LGHNA and CDR2 YNFKEQ. Trimming cost V 0 bases and J 1 base, with 12 bases left between them. The CDR3 is 16 residues long. CDR3 protein: CASSQDLRQENTEAFF. CDR3 sequence (DNA): TGTGCCAGCAGCCAAGATCTAAGACAGGAGAACACTGAAGCTTTCTTT.

As for this clonotype: A read error may be the cause here, since a much bigger clone is one base away. CDR3 region: CASSLGAGAYHQYF. Here the CDR3 DNA reads TGTGCCAGCAGCTTAGGTGCGGGAGCCTATCACCAGTACTTC. This chain connects TRBV11-3 to TRBJ2-5; TRBD2 aligns across 7 bases. This CDR3 has 14 amino acids. J gave up 10 bases and V 1 base, and 9 bases lay outside the gene matches. CDR1 is SGHNT, CDR2 YENEEA, per germline.

This clonotype appeared many times. V and J are TRBV12-3 or TRBV12-4 and TRBJ2-1, with D perhaps matching TRBD2 (6 bases). The CDR3 totals 14 residues. The V gene lost 1 base and the J gene lost 9 bases, with 13 bases spanning the gap. The DNA for the CDR3 is TGTGCCAGCAGTTTAGAGCAACTAGCTGTTGAGCAGTTCTTC. It codes for CASSLEQLAVEQFF.

This clonotype was observed a handful of times. The V call is TRBV7-3, the J call TRBJ2-2; D is perhaps TRBD1 or TRBD2 (6 bases each). The germline V gene encodes CDR1 SGHTA and CDR2 FQGTGA. The CDR3 runs to 16 residues. Trimming shortened V by 5 bases and J by 4 bases, and 17 bases separated the two germline ends. In nucleotides, the CDR3 is TGTGCCAGCAGCCTAGGGGAGGCAGGGGTCACCGGGGAGCTGTTTTTT. Protein sequence: CASSLGEAGVTGELFF.

On this clonotype: With a much larger clone just one base away, this may be a read error. This chain connects TRBV20-1 to TRBJ2-7; the D is unclear. Germline V gene data show CDR1 as DFQATT and CDR2 as SNEGSKA (reference sequence). The CDR3 has 13 residues. CDR3 in amino acids: CSARPRSSYKQYF. The DNA for the CDR3 is TGCAGTGCCCGACCCAGGAGCTCCTACAAGCAGTACTTC.

This clonotype was picked up many times. The chain employs TRBV28 and TRBJ1-2, with 9 nucleotides matching TRBD1. Trimming at V came to 6 bases and at J to 7 bases, leaving 18 bases not matched to a gene. The germline V gene has CDR1 MDHEN and CDR2 SYDVKM. CDR3 length equals 17 residues. CDR3 nucleotide sequence: TGTGCCAGCAGCCTACCTGGCACCGGGACAGGGTGGGGTGGCTACACCTTC. Its protein is CASSLPGTGTGWGGYTF.

This clonotype was observed a handful of times. This rearrangement joins TRBV7-9 to TRBJ1-2; D remains unclear. Germline loops: CDR1 SEHNR, CDR2 FQNEAQ (reference sequence). V was pared by 1 base and J by 4 bases, with 10 bases between. The CDR3 runs 14 residues. CDR3 protein: CASSLEARIYGYTF. DNA for the CDR3: TGTGCCAGCAGCTTAGAGGCACGGATCTATGGCTACACCTTC.

This clonotype occurred many times. V and J are TRBV18 and TRBJ2-5; unclear D gene. Looked up from germline, CDR1 is KGHSH and CDR2 is LQKENI. V lost 3 bases, J lost 0 bases, and 5 bases lay in between. The CDR3 has 13 residues. Here the CDR3 reads CASSPTDQETQYF. CDR3 nucleotides: TGTGCCAGCTCACCCACAGACCAAGAGACCCAGTACTTC.